This is a list of T cell receptor beta chains from one sample in a study of blood T cell repertoires in COVID-19. Assay: immunoSEQ multiplex PCR; the TCRdb copy retains only in-frame clones and omits some. In the table there are roughly 370,000 clones, around nine tenths of which are singletons. Sequencing was done on a sample of PBMCs or T cells enriched from blood (not recorded which). The receptors come from a woman aged 45-60 years who had recovered from COVID-19. Both conserved end residues are part of each CDR3. D genes are given only for firm matches. The size of a clone is reported for some rows only, either as once, few or many, or as a class for expanded clones.

d_gene	v_gene	j_gene	abundance	len	CDR3nt	CDR3aa
NA	TRBV7-9	TRBJ1-4	NA	13	TGTGCCAGCAGCACGCCCGCAGGGGAAAAACTGTTTTTT	CASSTPAGEKLFF
NA	TRBV7-2	TRBJ2-2	NA	13	TGTGCCAGCAGCTTATTTTCCGGCGGGGAGCTGTTTTTT	CASSLFSGGELFF
NA	TRBV20-1	TRBJ1-1	NA	11	TGCAGTGCTAGCGATCGCCCCGGGGCTTTCTTT	CSASDRPGAFF
NA	TRBV28	TRBJ2-3	once	15	TGTGCCAGCAGTTCGTACGGGTCTAGCACAGATACGCAGTATTTT	CASSSYGSSTDTQYF
NA	TRBV7-9	TRBJ2-3	NA	13	TGTGCCAGCAGCTTAGATCAGGACAATACGCAGTATTTT	CASSLDQDNTQYF
TRBD2	TRBV7-9	TRBJ2-1	once	13	TGTGCCAGCAGCTTAGAACTAGCGGGGACACGGTTCTTC	CASSLELAGTRFF
NA	TRBV7-9	TRBJ2-7	NA	12	TGTGCCAGCAGCCTCCAGGTGGGCGAGCAGTACTTC	CASSLQVGEQYF
TRBD1	TRBV5-1	TRBJ1-2	NA	14	TGCGCCAGCAGCCCAGGGGGCCGAGGCTATGGCTACACCTTC	CASSPGGRGYGYTF
TRBD1	TRBV6-2/TRBV6-3	TRBJ2-2	NA	18	TGTGCCAGCAGTTACTCGAGTCAGGGGGCCCCGAACACCGGGGAGCTGTTTTTT	CASSYSSQGAPNTGELFF
TRBD1	TRBV19	TRBJ1-4	NA	15	TGTGCCAGTAGCACGAACAGGGGGACTAATGAAAAACTGTTTTTT	CASSTNRGTNEKLFF
TRBD2	TRBV5-6	TRBJ2-5	NA	18	TGTGCCAGCAGCTTGGTTTGGGGAGGGGCCAGGACGGTAGAGACCCAGTACTTC	CASSLVWGGARTVETQYF
NA	TRBV12-3/TRBV12-4	TRBJ2-2	once	12	TGTGCCAGCAGGCCAGGCCCCGGTGTGCTGTTTTTT	CASRPGPGVLFF
NA	TRBV27	TRBJ1-6	NA	15	TGTGCCAGCAGTTTATTACAGCCCCCGAATTCACCCCTCCACTTT	CASSLLQPPNSPLHF
NA	TRBV29-1	TRBJ2-2	NA	14	TGCAGCGTTGAAGAATCGGGGTTCACCGGGGAGCTGTTTTTT	CSVEESGFTGELFF
NA	TRBV5-6	TRBJ1-2	NA	16	TGTGCCAGCAGCCAAAGGGTGGGGGGACCTTTCTATGGCTACACCTTC	CASSQRVGGPFYGYTF
TRBD1	TRBV4-3	TRBJ1-2	NA	14	TGCGCCAGCAGCCAAGCCGGGACAGGGATGGGCTACACCTTC	CASSQAGTGMGYTF
TRBD1	TRBV7-8	TRBJ2-7	NA	14	TGTGCCAGCAGCCTCTGGACAGGGGAGGCCGAGCAGTACTTC	CASSLWTGEAEQYF
TRBD1	TRBV7-3	TRBJ2-7	NA	15	TGTGCCAGCAGCTTAATCGGGGACAGGGGTGACGAGCAGTACTTC	CASSLIGDRGDEQYF
TRBD2	TRBV7-8	TRBJ2-2	NA	17	TGTGCCAGCAGCTTAGCGCAGGCGGGGGGGTTCGGCGGGGAGCTGTTTTTT	CASSLAQAGGFGGELFF
NA	TRBV18	TRBJ1-1	NA	15	TGTGCCAGCTCACCATCTCAGGGCGATATCGCTGAAGCTTTCTTT	CASSPSQGDIAEAFF
NA	TRBV3-1/TRBV3-2	TRBJ2-1	NA	12	TGTGCCAGCAGCCAGTCTAGGCATGAGCAGTTCTTC	CASSQSRHEQFF
TRBD1	TRBV7-6	TRBJ2-6	NA	17	TGTGCCAGCAGCCTCGGGACAGGAGACTCTGGGGCCAACGTCCTGACTTTC	CASSLGTGDSGANVLTF
NA	TRBV4-1	TRBJ1-3	NA	15	TGCGCCAGCAGCCAAGTCTACGGGACTGGAAACACCATATATTTT	CASSQVYGTGNTIYF
NA	TRBV5-1	TRBJ1-2	NA	13	TGCGCCAGCAGCTTCGAGGGAAGATATGGCTACACCTTC	CASSFEGRYGYTF
TRBD2	TRBV7-7	TRBJ2-1	NA	18	TGTGCTAGCAGCTTACTGTCGCCTAGCGGGGACCCTGGGGATGAGCAGTTCTTC	CASSLLSPSGDPGDEQFF
TRBD1	TRBV27	TRBJ1-2	NA	17	TGTGCCAGCAGTTCAAACCCGGAGACAGGGCGCCTCTATGGCTACACCTTC	CASSSNPETGRLYGYTF
TRBD1	TRBV5-1	TRBJ2-1	NA	15	TGCGCCAGCAGCCTTACAGGGGCCTCCTACAATGAGCAGTTCTTC	CASSLTGASYNEQFF
TRBD1	TRBV29-1	TRBJ1-3	once	15	TGCAGCGCTAAACAGGGGACGATAACTGGAAACACCATATATTTT	CSAKQGTITGNTIYF
NA	TRBV30	TRBJ1-3	once	13	TGTGCCTGGAGTGCCTTCTCTGGAAACACCATATATTTT	CAWSAFSGNTIYF
TRBD1	TRBV27	TRBJ2-7	once	14	TGTGCCAGCAGGAAGACAGGGCAATCCTACGAGCAGTACTTC	CASRKTGQSYEQYF
TRBD1	TRBV5-4	TRBJ2-7	NA	15	TGTGCCAGCAGCTTGGGGGGGACAGGGGTTTTCGAGCAGTACTTC	CASSLGGTGVFEQYF
NA	TRBV2	TRBJ2-2	NA	14	TGTGCCAGCAGTGCAGAATCCCTCACCGGGGAGCTGTTTTTT	CASSAESLTGELFF
NA	TRBV29-1	TRBJ2-1	NA	16	TGCAGCGTTGAGGCGGGGTTTGCGAGGTCCTACAATGAGCAGTTCTTC	CSVEAGFARSYNEQFF
NA	TRBV9	TRBJ1-4	NA	15	TGTGCCAGCAGCGTAGAAGGGGGAAGGTATGAAAAACTGTTTTTT	CASSVEGGRYEKLFF
TRBD1	TRBV5-5	TRBJ1-2	few	14	TGTGCCAGCAGCTGGGACAGCGGTAACTATGGCTACACCTTC	CASSWDSGNYGYTF